Below, 24 T cell receptor beta chains from the same sample are listed, as sequenced in a study of shared clonotypes between healthy human individuals. CD8 cells regarded as naive lacked CD45RO, were positively chosen for CCR7, and omitted terminally differentiated effector memory CD45RA+ cells. Sequencing used immunoSEQ multiplex PCR; TCRdb keeps in-frame clones, though not all of them. The table lists about 2 million clones, just under 95% of them singletons. Specimen: naive CD8+ T cells sorted from blood. The receptors originated from a man aged 18 to 29 in good health.

The chain links TRBV6-5 to TRBJ2-7, with TRBD2 as a possible D gene (5 bases). V lost 4 bases and J lost 4, with 11 bases in between. This CDR3 spans 13 amino acids. Germline CDR1 MNHEY, CDR2 SVGAGI. CDR3 nucleotides: TGTGCCAGCAGTTCCCATGAGGGATACGAGCAGTACTTC. Amino acids: CASSSHEGYEQYF.

The V call is TRBV27, the J call TRBJ2-1; D perhaps matches TRBD1 (5 bases). Germline-derived CDR1 and CDR2 are MNHEY and SMNVEV (reference sequence). V lost 6 bases, J lost 12 bases, and 15 bases lay in between. This CDR3 has 12 amino acids. The CDR3 bases are TGTGCCAGCAGGGGGCAGACTGGATTGCAGTTCTTC. This codes for CASRGQTGLQFF.

This chain links TRBV5-8 with TRBJ1-3; D not certain. From germline, CDR1 is SGHTS and CDR2 YDEGEE. The germline V and J ends were trimmed by 2 bases and 5 bases, with 17 bases remaining between them. This CDR3 comprises 16 residues. Here the CDR3 reads CASSFAPGYLRNTIYF. In nucleotides, the CDR3 is TGTGCCAGCAGCTTCGCCCCGGGATACCTTAGAAACACCATATATTTT.

The chain has TRBV11-2 and TRBJ2-7; perhaps TRBD2 as D (5 bases). The V gene's germline CDR1 is SGHAT and CDR2 FQNNGV. There are 14 residues in the CDR3. Deletions cut 3 bases from V and 3 bases from J, with 12 bases between. CDR3 sequence: CASSFAGTGYEQYF. The CDR3 nucleotides read TGTGCCAGCAGCTTTGCGGGTACGGGCTACGAGCAGTACTTC. Full variable domain (outside the CDR3, taken from reference TRBV11-2 and TRBJ2-7): EAGVAQSPRYKIIEKRQSVAFWCNPISGHATLYWYQQILGQGPKLLIQFQNNGVVDDSQLPKDRFSAERLKGVDSTLKIQPAKLEDSAVYLCASSFAGTGYEQYFGPGTRLTVT.

The chain links TRBV5-1 to TRBJ2-1, with 7 bases matching TRBD2. V was pared by 2 bases and J by 4 bases, with 9 bases of the junction left unmatched. Germline V CDR1 and CDR2: SGHRS, YFSETQ. This CDR3 region has 16 residues. In DNA, the CDR3 is TGCGCCAGCAGCTTTTCAGCGGGGCCCCAGTACAATGAGCAGTTCTTC. This translates into CASSFSAGPQYNEQFF.

The count of this clone is one. Other nucleotide sequences from this sample produce the same CDR3. V is TRBV7-3 and J is TRBJ2-2; unclear D gene. The germline CDR1 and CDR2 sequences are SGHTA and FQGTGA. Trimming took off 6 bases at V and 3 bases at J, with 5 bases between the two ends. The CDR3 is 12 amino acids. CDR3 DNA sequence: TGTGCCAGCAGTTTAGACACCGGGGAGCTGTTTTTT. Translating gives CASSLDTGELFF.

The chain is built from TRBV9 and TRBJ2-1, with D possibly TRBD1 on 5 matching bases. Germline V gene lookup returns CDR1 SGDLS and CDR2 YYNGEE. CDR3 length: 14 residues. V was clipped by 0 bases and J by 10 bases, with 14 bases between them. The CDR3 sequence: CASSVDQTNREQFF. The CDR3 bases are TGTGCCAGCAGCGTAGACCAGACCAACAGGGAGCAGTTCTTC. Together with reference TRBV9 and TRBJ2-1, the CDR3 gives the full variable domain: DSGVTQTPKHLITATGQRVTLRCSPRSGDLSVYWYQQSLDQGLQFLIQYYNGEERAKGNILERFSAQQFPDLHSELNLSSLELGDSALYFCASSVDQTNREQFFGPGTRLTVL.

This clone was detected only a few times. CDR3 sequence reads: CASMVDNYGYTF. CDR3 nucleotide sequence: TGTGCCAGCATGGTGGATAACTATGGCTACACCTTC. The chain is built from TRBV2 and TRBJ1-2; D is unresolved. Germline V CDR1 and CDR2: SNHLY, FYNNEI. Trimming stripped 7 bases from V and 1 base from J, with 7 bases between. The length of the CDR3 is 12 residues. The whole variable domain, remainder taken from reference TRBV2 and TRBJ1-2, is EPEVTQTPSHQVTQMGQEVILRCVPISNHLYFYWYRQILGQKVEFLVSFYNNEISEKSEIFDDQFSVERPDGSNFTLKIRSTKLEDSAMYFCASMVDNYGYTFGSGTRLTVV.

This clone was observed a few times. The chain joins TRBV25-1 to TRBJ1-2; unclear D gene. Looked up from germline, CDR1 is MGHDK and CDR2 is SYGVNS. The CDR3 runs 15 residues. Trimming stripped 2 bases from V and 10 bases from J, with 20 bases between. The CDR3, as DNA: TGTGCCAGCAGTGAAGGAAACGGCGGTCGAGGAGACTACACCTTC. It translates to CASSEGNGGRGDYTF.

Concerning this clone: Additional DNA sequences in this sample encode the identical CDR3. The chain recombines TRBV20-1 with TRBJ2-7; a weak D match, TRBD1 (5 bases). The CDR3 covers 10 residues. Germline loops: CDR1 DFQATT, CDR2 SNEGSKA (reference sequence). V lost 4 bases, J lost 4 bases, and 5 bases lay in between. The chain's CDR3 is CSAKGYEQYF. The CDR3 nucleotides read TGCAGTGCTAAGGGGTACGAGCAGTACTTC.

This chain uses TRBV4-1 with TRBJ2-7; 9 bases agree with TRBD2. CDR3 length equals 17 residues. V trimming: 4 bases; J trimming: 2 bases; junction bases outside the gene matches: 12. Germline V gene lookup returns CDR1 MGHRA and CDR2 YSYEKL. As DNA, the CDR3 is TGCGCCAGCAGCCTAACGCATCAAGCGGGAGGTGCCTACGAGCAGTACTTC. This gives the protein CASSLTHQAGGAYEQYF.

V gene TRBV19 combines with J gene TRBJ2-5; D possibly matches TRBD1 or TRBD2 (5 bases each). This CDR3 has 13 amino acids. Trimming took off 3 bases at V and 5 bases at J, with 10 bases between the two ends. Germline V gives CDR1 LNHDA, CDR2 SQIVND (reference sequence). As DNA, the CDR3 is TGTGCCAGTAGTATCACCTGGGGGGAGACCCAGTACTTC. Residues: CASSITWGETQYF.

The chain uses TRBV4-1 and TRBJ1-3; D is possibly TRBD1 (5 bases). The CDR3 consists of 15 residues. Germline loops: CDR1 MGHRA, CDR2 YSYEKL. Trimming took off 1 base at V and 0 bases at J, with 7 bases between the two ends. CDR3 sequence: CASSQGGTSGNTIYF. The CDR3 DNA reads TGCGCCAGCAGCCAAGGAGGGACCTCTGGAAACACCATATATTTT.

The chain combines TRBV10-2 with TRBJ2-1, with D perhaps given as TRBD1 or TRBD2 (5 bases each). V was pared by 0 bases and J by 2 bases, with 8 bases between. The CDR3 has 15 amino acids. Germline V gene data show CDR1 as WSHSY and CDR2 as SAAADI. The CDR3 region is CASSESGPPYNEQFF. The DNA for the CDR3 is TGCGCCAGCAGTGAGTCGGGACCCCCCTACAATGAGCAGTTCTTC.

The genes are TRBV19 and TRBJ2-7; perhaps TRBD2 as D (6 bases). Germline loops: CDR1 LNHDA, CDR2 SQIVND (reference sequence). The CDR3 spans 15 residues. V gave up 0 bases and J gave up 0 bases, with 9 bases separating them. In nucleotides, the CDR3 is TGTGCCAGTAGTATAGACGGCGGGAACTCCTACGAGCAGTACTTC. This gives the protein CASSIDGGNSYEQYF.

The V gene is TRBV7-9, the J gene TRBJ2-7; 8 bases fit TRBD1. The CDR3 contains 15 residues. J was trimmed by 4 bases and V by 2 bases; bases with no gene match: 7. CDR1 and CDR2 (germline): SEHNR, FQNEAQ (reference sequence). Here the CDR3 reads CASSLFETGDYEQYF. CDR3 in DNA: TGTGCCAGCAGCTTATTTGAGACAGGGGATTACGAGCAGTACTTC.

This chain uses TRBV10-2 with TRBJ2-3; 7 positions agree with TRBD2. The germline gives CDR1 WSHSY, CDR2 SAAADI. This CDR3 is 13 amino acids long. J gave up 6 bases and V 3 bases, and 3 bases lay outside the gene matches. CDR3 loop: CASSEWGGDTQYF. CDR3 DNA sequence: TGCGCCAGCAGTGAATGGGGAGGGGATACGCAGTATTTT.

The chain links TRBV4-3 to TRBJ2-3; D is unclear. Germline-derived CDR1 and CDR2 are LGHNA and YSLEER. V was clipped by 2 bases and J by 2 bases, with 14 bases between them. The CDR3 consists of 16 residues. In DNA form, the CDR3 reads TGCGCCAGCAGCCAACGGCATGGCGGCTCCACAGATACGCAGTATTTT. It is translated as CASSQRHGGSTDTQYF.

On this clone: Other nucleotide sequences in the sample specify the same CDR3. The chain uses TRBV7-6 and TRBJ2-1; D gene ambiguous. CDR3 size: 16 residues. Trimming left V 2 bases short and J 0 bases short, with 11 bases between. CDR1 SGHVS and CDR2 FNYEAQ come from the germline V gene. CDR3 loop: CASSLLGGGSYNEQFF. Here the CDR3 DNA reads TGTGCCAGCAGCTTACTCGGCGGTGGCTCCTACAATGAGCAGTTCTTC.

CDR3 protein: CASSKVNRVSYEQYF. The CDR3 DNA is TGTGCCAGCAGCAAAGTAAACAGGGTATCCTACGAGCAGTACTTC. The chain combines TRBV21-1 with TRBJ2-7; the table's TRBD1 call for D was not verified on the DNA. TRBV21-1 is marked as a pseudogene. The CDR3 spans 15 residues.

Details on this clone: This sample includes further DNA sequences coding for the same CDR3. V and J are TRBV6-5 and TRBJ1-1; TRBD1 might be the D (6 bases). The CDR3 sequence is 13 residues long. Trimming left V 2 bases short and J 7 bases short, with 11 bases between. Looked up from germline, CDR1 is MNHEY and CDR2 is SVGAGI. The CDR3 nucleotides are TGTGCCAGCAGTTACGAAGGGGGAGTTGAAGCTTTCTTT. Translated, it gives CASSYEGGVEAFF.

This clone was recorded once. This sequence joins TRBV5-1 and TRBJ1-2; 7 nucleotides line up with TRBD1. V trimming: 5 bases; J trimming: 2 bases; junction bases outside the gene matches: 0. The CDR3 covers 12 residues. CDR1 and CDR2 (germline): SGHRS, YFSETQ. The CDR3, as DNA: TGCGCCAGCAGGGGACAGAACTATGGCTACACCTTC. Its translation: CASRGQNYGYTF. Full variable domain (remainder filled in from reference TRBV5-1 and TRBJ1-2): KAGVTQTPRYLIKTRGQQVTLSCSPISGHRSVSWYQQTPGQGLQFLFEYFSETQRNKGNFPGRFSGRQFSNSRSEMNVSTLELGDSALYLCASRGQNYGYTFGSGTRLTVV.

The V call is TRBV5-4, the J call TRBJ1-1; 8 nucleotides match TRBD1. Per the germline V gene, CDR1 is SGHNT and CDR2 is YYREEE (reference sequence). Losses at the gene ends were 4 bases for V and 3 bases for J; bases not matched to a gene: 5. CDR3 length: 14 amino acids. The CDR3 loop reads CASSQGALDTEAFF. As DNA, the CDR3 is TGTGCCAGCAGCCAGGGGGCTTTGGACACTGAAGCTTTCTTT. Variable domain in full (rest from reference TRBV5-4 and TRBJ1-1): ETGVTQSPTHLIKTRGQQVTLRCSSQSGHNTVSWYQQALGQGPQFIFQYYREEENGRGNFPPRFSGLQFPNYSSELNVNALELDDSALYLCASSQGALDTEAFFGQGTRLTVV.

The V gene is TRBV13, the J gene TRBJ2-1, with D perhaps TRBD1 (6 bases). This CDR3 is built from 13 residues. V shed 5 bases and J shed 6 bases, with 11 bases lying between them. Germline V gene data show CDR1 as PRHDT and CDR2 as FYEKMQ (reference sequence). This CDR3 reads CASSLGQTNEQFF. The CDR3 nucleotides read TGTGCCAGCAGCCTCGGACAGACCAATGAGCAGTTCTTC.